A single sample is the source of the 30 T cell receptor beta chains below, sequenced in a study of blood T cell repertoires in COVID-19 (dated by TCRdb to about 2020). Library method: the immunoSEQ multiplex PCR assay. Not all clones reach the TCRdb copy of this immuneACCESS table, which keeps in-frame sequences only. Checked studies attribute under half of the gap to unresolved V genes and leave the rest unexplained. The sample table records about 110,000 clones; roughly 88% of these occur just once. Under 7% of the sample comes from the top ten. Sequenced: peripheral blood. These receptors were obtained from a man in his fifties with active or convalescent COVID-19.

The sample holds one count of this clone. The CDR3 protein is CASSSRGEKLFF. The CDR3, as DNA: TGTGCCAGCAGTTCCCGGGGTGAAAAACTGTTTTTT. The J gene is TRBJ1-4, the V gene TRBV27; D gene ambiguous. CDR3 length: 12 residues. Trimming left V 4 bases short and J 7 bases short, with 7 bases between. Germline CDR1 is MNHEY and CDR2 is SMNVEV (reference sequence).

V and J are TRBV27 and TRBJ2-2; 12 bases fit TRBD2. CDR1 and CDR2 (germline): MNHEY, SMNVEV (reference sequence). V lost 5 bases to trimming and J lost 6 bases; unmatched junction nucleotides: 7. This CDR3 is 16 amino acids long. The CDR3 DNA follows: TGTGCCAGCAGTCCCCTAGCGGGAGGGTTGTCCGGGGAGCTGTTTTTT. Protein sequence: CASSPLAGGLSGELFF.

The chain has TRBV7-9 and TRBJ2-6; TRBD1 matches 9 bases. V shed 1 base and J 2 bases; nucleotides not matched to a gene: 9. The CDR3 extends over 19 amino acids. In germline, CDR1 is SEHNR, CDR2 FQNEAQ (reference sequence). The CDR3 DNA reads as TGTGCCAGCAGCTTAGGGGCGGGACAGGGCGGTCCTGGGGCCAACGTCCTGACTTTC. This gives the protein CASSLGAGQGGPGANVLTF.

The CDR3 loop reads CASSFGTGFEAFF. CDR3 nucleotides: TGTGCCAGCAGCTTCGGGACAGGGTTTGAAGCTTTCTTT. V gene TRBV11-3 combines with J gene TRBJ1-1, with 9 bases lining up with TRBD1. The CDR3 extends over 13 amino acids. Germline V gene lookup returns CDR1 SGHNT and CDR2 YENEEA. The trim removed 3 bases at V and 7 bases at J, leaving 3 bases unmatched.

The V call is TRBV10-3, the J call TRBJ1-3; tentatively, D is TRBD1 (6 bases). Germline CDR1 ENHRY, CDR2 SYGVKD. The V gene lost 6 bases and the J gene lost 0 bases, with 12 bases spanning the gap. The CDR3 is 15 residues long. CDR3 bases: TGTGCCATCAGATCACAGGGCTTCTCTGGAAACACCATATATTTT. Translated, it gives CAIRSQGFSGNTIYF.

This clone was recorded only once. V and J are TRBV30 and TRBJ1-2; no clear D gene. Per germline, CDR1 GTSNPN and CDR2 SVGIG (reference sequence). This CDR3 contains 12 residues. V was shortened by 4 bases and J by 3 bases, with 9 bases between the two germline ends. The CDR3 region has the DNA TGTGCCTGGACTAGAGGCTACTATGGCTACACCTTC. Translating it yields CAWTRGYYGYTF.

This rearrangement joins TRBV7-9 to TRBJ2-2; 9 nucleotides agree with TRBD1. After removal of 5 bases from V and 1 base from J, the junction contained 8 bases not matched to a gene. The V gene's germline CDR1 is SEHNR and CDR2 FQNEAQ (reference sequence). This CDR3 contains 17 residues. The CDR3 spells CASSPGTGHKNTGELFF. In nucleotides, the CDR3 is TGTGCCAGCAGCCCCGGGACAGGGCACAAGAACACCGGGGAGCTGTTTTTT.

The table lists this clone with a few counts. This rearrangement joins TRBV19 to TRBJ2-1; 11 bases are shared with TRBD1. The junction had 13 bases not matched to a gene; V was cut back by 7 bases and J by 5 bases. From germline, CDR1 is LNHDA and CDR2 SQIVND (reference sequence). This CDR3 spans 17 amino acids. The CDR3 region has the DNA TGTGCCAGTAACGAGGGCGCGGGGGGACAGGGGGACAATGAGCAGTTCTTC. This encodes CASNEGAGGQGDNEQFF.

This chain connects TRBV7-9 to TRBJ2-1; 10 bases line up with TRBD2. The CDR3 is 13 amino acids. Germline V gene lookup returns CDR1 SEHNR and CDR2 FQNEAQ (reference sequence). V lost 11 bases and J lost 3; bases outside the gene matches: 4. The CDR3 coding sequence is TGTGCCCTACTAGCGGGACTCTACAATGAGCAGTTCTTC. The encoded protein is CALLAGLYNEQFF. The whole variable domain, filled in from reference TRBV7-9 and TRBJ2-1, reads DTGVSQNPRHKITKRGQNVTFRCDPISEHNRLYWYRQTLGQGPEFLTYFQNEAQLEKSRLLSDRFSAERPKGSFSTLEIQRTEQGDSAMYLCALLAGLYNEQFFGPGTRLTVL.

This sequence joins TRBV25-1 and TRBJ1-1, with D unclear. Germline V gives CDR1 MGHDK, CDR2 SYGVNS. With 6 bases removed from V and 1 base from J, the gap between germline ends came to 15 bases. This CDR3 has 15 residues. In nucleotides, the CDR3 is TGTGCCAGCAGCGCACATTCGGACTGGAACACTGAAGCTTTCTTT. This translates into CASSAHSDWNTEAFF.

The rearrangement uses TRBV20-1 and TRBJ1-5, with 7 bases lining up with TRBD1. The CDR3 length is 14 residues. The trim removed 3 bases at V and 3 bases at J, leaving 5 bases unmatched. CDR1 DFQATT and CDR2 SNEGSKA come from the germline V gene (reference sequence). Written as DNA, the CDR3 is TGCAGTGCTAGTCAAGGGGGCTTCAATCAGCCCCAGCATTTT. Protein sequence: CSASQGGFNQPQHF.

The chain links TRBV6-6 to TRBJ2-7; 11 bases line up with TRBD1. Germline values: CDR1 MNHNY, CDR2 SVGAGI (reference sequence). The CDR3 consists of 14 residues. V gave up 11 bases and J gave up 2 bases; unmatched junction bases: 8. CDR3 loop: CAASRDRGTYEQYF. The CDR3 bases are TGTGCCGCGTCCCGGGACAGGGGGACCTACGAGCAGTACTTC.

The rearrangement joins TRBV19 to TRBJ1-2; 7 nucleotides line up with TRBD1. Germline V gene sequence: CDR1 LNHDA, CDR2 SQIVND (reference sequence). This CDR3 contains 15 residues. Trimming cost V 7 bases and J 8 bases; bases outside gene matches: 16. CDR3 bases: TGTGCCAGTACCGTAGGTCCCGACAGGGCGCGCGGCTACACCTTC. Its protein product is CASTVGPDRARGYTF.

The CDR3 is CASSPSYRGGETQYF. The CDR3 region has the DNA TGTGCCAGCAGTCCCTCATACCGGGGAGGGGAGACCCAGTACTTC. This chain joins TRBV28 and TRBJ2-5; 7 bases map to TRBD2. V shed 5 bases, J shed 5 bases, and the junction held 11 bases outside the gene matches. This CDR3 is 15 amino acids long. Germline CDR1 and CDR2: MDHEN and SYDVKM. Drawing the rest from reference TRBV28 and TRBJ2-5, the complete variable domain is DVKVTQSSRYLVKRTGEKVFLECVQDMDHENMFWYRQDPGLGLRLIYFSYDVKMKEKGDIPEGYSVSREKKERFSLILESASTNQTSMYLCASSPSYRGGETQYFGPGTRLLVL.

This clone has only a few counts. This chain connects TRBV30 to TRBJ1-1; 7 bases match TRBD1. After removal of 4 bases from V and 5 bases from J, the junction contained 4 bases not matched to a gene. This CDR3 comprises 12 residues. Germline values: CDR1 GTSNPN, CDR2 SVGIG (reference sequence). This chain's CDR3 is CAWKGAGTEAFF. CDR3 sequence (DNA): TGTGCCTGGAAGGGGGCTGGTACTGAAGCTTTCTTT.

The genes are TRBV27 and TRBJ2-3, with D uncertain. V was shortened by 0 bases and J by 3 bases, with 7 bases between the two germline ends. Germline V gene data show CDR1 as MNHEY and CDR2 as SMNVEV (reference sequence). The CDR3 is 14 amino acids. Here the CDR3 DNA reads TGTGCCAGCAGTTTATCTCCGGTTACAGATACGCAGTATTTT. It yields the protein CASSLSPVTDTQYF.

The rearrangement uses TRBV19 and TRBJ2-3, with TRBD1 matching over 10 bases. Germline V gene data show CDR1 as LNHDA and CDR2 as SQIVND (reference sequence). V shed 6 bases, J shed 0 bases, and the junction held 6 bases outside the gene matches. This CDR3 comprises 16 residues. Here the CDR3 reads CASRPRDRGSTDTQYF. CDR3 coding DNA: TGTGCCAGTAGACCGAGGGACAGGGGAAGCACAGATACGCAGTATTTT. Complete variable domain (other parts from reference TRBV19 and TRBJ2-3): DGGITQSPKYLFRKEGQNVTLSCEQNLNHDAMYWYRQDPGQGLRLIYYSQIVNDFQKGDIAEGYSVSREKKESFPLTVTSAQKNPTAFYLCASRPRDRGSTDTQYFGPGTRLTVL.

The V call is TRBV7-2, the J call TRBJ1-4; 9 positions match TRBD1. Germline V lookup: CDR1 SGHTA, CDR2 FQGNSA. The CDR3 has 15 amino acids. After removal of 6 bases from V and 7 bases from J, the junction contained 9 bases not matched to a gene. In DNA form, the CDR3 reads TGTGCCAGCAGTCGGGGACAGGGCCTGAGTGAAAAACTGTTTTTT. Translation gives CASSRGQGLSEKLFF.

This chain joins TRBV2 and TRBJ2-7; D remains ambiguous. CDR1 is SNHLY, CDR2 FYNNEI, per germline. V lost 7 bases, J lost 0 bases, and 16 bases lay in between. This CDR3 is built from 15 residues. CDR3 sequence reads: CASIERTGPSYEQYF. The CDR3 bases are TGTGCCAGCATAGAGCGAACCGGTCCCTCCTACGAGCAGTACTTC.

J is TRBJ1-1 and V is TRBV19; 7 bases align to TRBD1. The CDR3 runs 13 residues. CDR1 is LNHDA, CDR2 SQIVND, per germline (reference sequence). J was trimmed by 6 bases and V by 4 bases; bases with no gene match: 5. The DNA for the CDR3 is TGTGCCAGTAGTACGACAGGGCTGGCTGAAGCTTTCTTT. Protein product: CASSTTGLAEAFF.

The CDR3 nucleotides read TGTGCCAGCAGCTCCGGACTAGCGCTTAGGAATGAGCAGTTCTTC. It codes for CASSSGLALRNEQFF. The chain employs TRBV11-2 and TRBJ2-1; 9 bases are shared with TRBD2. The CDR3 contains 15 residues. Looked up from germline, CDR1 is SGHAT and CDR2 is FQNNGV. The junction had 8 bases not matched to a gene; V was cut back by 4 bases and J by 7 bases. Supplemented by reference TRBV11-2 and TRBJ2-1, the full variable domain reads EAGVAQSPRYKIIEKRQSVAFWCNPISGHATLYWYQQILGQGPKLLIQFQNNGVVDDSQLPKDRFSAERLKGVDSTLKIQPAKLEDSAVYLCASSSGLALRNEQFFGPGTRLTVL.

The rearrangement links TRBV5-6 to TRBJ1-3, with D unresolved. Germline V gene data show CDR1 as SGHDT and CDR2 as YYEEEE. The CDR3 covers 15 residues. The V and J ends lost 3 bases and 0 bases respectively, with 10 bases between them. CDR3 sequence reads: CASSSGSNSGNTIYF. The CDR3 DNA reads TGTGCCAGCAGCTCGGGATCAAACTCTGGAAACACCATATATTTT.

V gene TRBV7-9 combines with J gene TRBJ2-6; D gene unclear. Trimming took 7 bases from V and 4 from J, leaving 20 bases between them. Looked up from germline, CDR1 is SEHNR and CDR2 is FQNEAQ (reference sequence). The CDR3 runs to 17 residues. CDR3 region: CASTQASGAGGANVLTF. CDR3 in DNA: TGTGCCAGCACCCAAGCCTCAGGTGCCGGAGGGGCCAACGTCCTGACTTTC.

This clone showed up just a few times. The chain couples TRBV10-3 to TRBJ1-4; 9 nucleotides line up with TRBD1. The length of the CDR3 is 14 residues. V dropped 5 bases and J dropped 8; count of bases not matched to a gene: 6. The germline CDR1 and CDR2 sequences are ENHRY and SYGVKD. In nucleotides, the CDR3 is TGTGCCATCAGTTCCGGGACAGGGTTGGAAAAACTGTTTTTT. Translation: CAISSGTGLEKLFF.

The V call is TRBV4-1, the J call TRBJ1-1; tentatively, D is TRBD1 (5 bases). V dropped 5 bases and J dropped 5 bases, with 9 bases sitting between them. Germline V gene data show CDR1 as MGHRA and CDR2 as YSYEKL. The CDR3 runs to 12 residues. In DNA, the CDR3 is TGCGCCAGCAGCGGGGCTCGGACTGAAGCTTTCTTT. This codes for CASSGARTEAFF.

The genes are TRBV6-2 or TRBV6-3 and TRBJ1-5; D remains unclear. V shed 4 bases and J shed 7 bases, with 11 bases lying between them. The germline V gene encodes CDR1 MNHEY and CDR2 SVGEGT. The CDR3 covers 13 residues. This chain's CDR3 is CASSSEARQPQHF. In nucleotides, the CDR3 is TGTGCCAGCAGTTCTGAGGCTCGGCAGCCCCAGCATTTT.

In the case of this clone: A junction end diverges from the germline sequence, so it may reflect a read error. The J gene is TRBJ1-4, the V gene TRBV7-7; D is undetermined. The CDR3 is 15 amino acids. Germline values: CDR1 SSHAT, CDR2 FNYEAQ (reference sequence). This CDR3 is CASSLGREANEKLFF. The CDR3 nucleotides are TGTGCTAGCAGCTTAGGAAGGGAGGCTAATGAAAAACTGTTTTTT. Full variable domain (remainder filled in from reference TRBV7-7 and TRBJ1-4): GAGVSQSPRYKVTKRGQDVTLRCDPISSHATLYWYQQALGQGPEFLTYFNYEAQPDKSGLPSDRFSAERPEGSISTLTIQRTEQRDSAMYRCASSLGREANEKLFFGSGTQLSVL.

The gene calls are TRBV28 and TRBJ2-1; D may be TRBD2 (5 bases). Germline V lookup: CDR1 MDHEN, CDR2 SYDVKM. This CDR3 region has 13 residues. Between the trimmed V and J ends, which lost 5 bases and 6 bases, there was a span of 11 bases. The CDR3 coding sequence is TGTGCCAGCAGTCCCGGACGGGGCAATGAGCAGTTCTTC. Translation gives CASSPGRGNEQFF.

The chain couples TRBV15 to TRBJ1-5; a possible D gene is TRBD1 (5 bases). Germline V CDR1 and CDR2: LNHNV, YYDKDF (reference sequence). V was shortened by 2 bases and J by 7 bases, with 12 bases between the two germline ends. The CDR3 has 14 residues. CDR3 in DNA: TGTGCCACCAGCAGACCAATTACAGGACAGCCCCAGCATTTT. This gives the protein CATSRPITGQPQHF. Supplemented by reference TRBV15 and TRBJ1-5, the full variable domain reads DAMVIQNPRYQVTQFGKPVTLSCSQTLNHNVMYWYQQKSSQAPKLLFHYYDKDFNNEADTPDNFQSRRPNTSFCFLDIRSPGLGDTAMYLCATSRPITGQPQHFGDGTRLSIL.

V usage is TRBV6-5 and J usage is TRBJ2-7, with TRBD1 matching over 10 bases. Germline V lookup: CDR1 MNHEY, CDR2 SVGAGI. V lost 10 bases and J lost 3; bases outside the gene matches: 6. CDR3 length: 13 amino acids. The CDR3: CATAWTGGYEQYF. The CDR3 DNA follows: TGTGCCACCGCCTGGACAGGGGGCTACGAGCAGTACTTC.